Listed below are T cell receptor beta chains from one sample, sequenced in a study of metastatic and nonmetastatic thyroid tumors. TCRdb re-analyzed the PCR reads through MiXCR. There are approximately 16,000 clones in the sample; roughly 13% occur only once, and around 31% lies in the top ten. The sample taken for sequencing was blood. These receptors were taken from a female donor with papillary thyroid cancer or a benign thyroid nodule (not recorded which). Some clones in this sample may be carry-over from other donors' samples. Each CDR3 is given with its conserved first and last residue. The order of the fields is clone size, J gene, V gene, D gene, CDR3 DNA, CDR3 protein. The D gene is left open where the match is weak. Clone size is given for some rows only: seen once, a few or many times, or a class if the clone is expanded.

>medium-sized|TRBJ2-7|TRBV6-2/TRBV6-3|NA
TGTGCCAGCAGTCCCCGGGACGTTTACGAGCAGTACTTC
CASSPRDVYEQYF
>NA|TRBJ2-5|TRBV3-1|NA
TGTGCCAGCAGCCACTCTCAAGAGACCCAGTACTTC
CASSHSQETQYF
>medium-sized|TRBJ1-1|TRBV6-1|NA
TGTGCCAGCAGGGGGAGAGGGGGGACTGAAGCTTTCTTT
CASRGRGGTEAFF
>many|TRBJ2-3|TRBV3-1|NA
TGTGCCAGCAGCCAAGCTTATAGCACAGATACGCAGTATTTT
CASSQAYSTDTQYF
>medium-sized|TRBJ1-6|TRBV12-3/TRBV12-4|NA
TGTGCCAGCAGTCAGTACGGATTTCTGAGTATGGTGTCACCCCTCCACTTT
CASSQYGFLSMVSPLHF
>many|TRBJ2-1|TRBV7-3|NA
TGTGCCAGCAGCTTTCAATACGATGAGCAGTTCTTC
CASSFQYDEQFF
>NA|TRBJ1-2|TRBV5-1|NA
TGCGCCAGAAGAAGGACACCAGATGGCTACACCTTC
CARRRTPDGYTF
>medium-sized|TRBJ1-5|TRBV12-3/TRBV12-4|NA
TGTGCCAGCAGTTTAGATCCCTTCAATCAGCCCCAGCATTTT
CASSLDPFNQPQHF
>many|TRBJ1-3|TRBV3-1|NA
TGTGCCAGCAGCCACAGCGTCTCTGGAAACACCATATATTTT
CASSHSVSGNTIYF
>many|TRBJ2-5|TRBV4-1|NA
TGCGCCAGCAGCCTGTCGGAAGACAGGAAAGAGACCCAGTACTTC
CASSLSEDRKETQYF
>medium-sized|TRBJ1-3|TRBV6-1|NA
TGTGCCAGCAGTTCAAAGTTGGAAGGAGGAAACACCATATATTTT
CASSSKLEGGNTIYF
>many|TRBJ1-4|TRBV7-3|NA
TGTGCCAGCAGCTTACGGTCCGGGGTTGCAACTAATGAAAAACTGTTTTTT
CASSLRSGVATNEKLFF
>medium-sized|TRBJ2-7|TRBV28|TRBD1
TGTGCCAGCGAAGCAGGGGGCCGCGACGAGCAGTACTTC
CASEAGGRDEQYF
>medium-sized|TRBJ1-2|TRBV28|NA
TGTGCCAGCAGTTCTCGGGCCGGCTACACCTTC
CASSSRAGYTF
>medium-sized|TRBJ2-7|TRBV28|TRBD1
TGTGCCAGCGCCTTCCGGGACAGGGGCCACGAGCAGTACTTC
CASAFRDRGHEQYF
>many|TRBJ2-1|TRBV5-1|TRBD1
TGCGCCAGTAAGGGGGCATCGACTGAGTTCTTC
CASKGASTEFF
>many|TRBJ2-1|TRBV7-7|NA
TGTGCTAGCAGCCATGGGATTAGCGGAAACAATGAGCAGTTCTTC
CASSHGISGNNEQFF
>NA|TRBJ1-4|TRBV30|TRBD1
TGTGCCTGGAGTGTCGACAGGGGGCGAGAAAAACTGTTTTTT
CAWSVDRGREKLFF
>NA|TRBJ2-5|TRBV6-1|TRBD1
TGTGCCAGGAGTCTGGAGGAGGGGACAGGGCAAGAGACCCAGTACTTC
CARSLEEGTGQETQYF
>many|TRBJ2-2|TRBV2|TRBD1
TGTGCCAGCATGAAGGACAGGCTATCCGGGGAGCTGTTTTTT
CASMKDRLSGELFF
>NA|TRBJ1-5|TRBV6-2/TRBV6-3|NA
TGTGCCAGCATTTACTCTAGGGGCAATCAGCTCCAGCATTTT
CASIYSRGNQLQHF
>medium-sized|TRBJ2-2|TRBV27|NA
TGTGCCAGCAGTACCACTCCCGAAACCGGGGAGCTGTTTTTT
CASSTTPETGELFF
>NA|TRBJ1-5|TRBV2|NA
TGTGCCAGCAGTGAAGCGCTGGGGGGGGGCTTGGATCAGCCCCAGCATTTT
CASSEALGGGLDQPQHF
>few|TRBJ2-7|TRBV4-2|TRBD1
TGTGCCAGCAGTCTGAGTCAACAGGGGGCCTACGAGCAGTACTTC
CASSLSQQGAYEQYF
>many|TRBJ1-5|TRBV5-5|NA
TGTGCCAGCAGCTTGGAACTATTTGGGGGGAGTCAGCCCCAGCATTTT
CASSLELFGGSQPQHF
>NA|TRBJ2-7|TRBV20-1|NA
TGCAGTGCTTTAGACAGTCACCACTCCTACGAGCAGCACTTC
CSALDSHHSYEQHF
>NA|TRBJ1-2|TRBV30|TRBD1
TGTGCCTGGGGGACAGGGCGATATGGCTACACCTTC
CAWGTGRYGYTF
>NA|TRBJ1-1|TRBV6-2/TRBV6-3|NA
TGTGCTAGCAGTTACTCAGTAGGCAACACTGAATCTTTCTTT
CASSYSVGNTESFF
>many|TRBJ2-4|TRBV28|NA
TGTGCCTCTTCGGAGGGGGCGCGGGCCAAAAACATTCAGTACTTC
CASSEGARAKNIQYF
>many|TRBJ2-7|TRBV7-8|TRBD1
TGTGCCAGCAGCGCCAGGGGGACAACCTACGAGCAGTACTTC
CASSARGTTYEQYF
>many|TRBJ2-5|TRBV6-5|TRBD1
TGTGCCAGCAGTTACTCTCACCTTCAGGGGGCAGAGACCCAGTACTTC
CASSYSHLQGAETQYF
>NA|TRBJ1-3|TRBV6-2/TRBV6-3|NA
TGTGCGAGCATTTACCAGGGGACTGCTGGAAACACCATATATTTT
CASIYQGTAGNTIYF
>NA|TRBJ1-1|TRBV20-1|NA
TGCGGTGCTAGCGAGGGGGGCGGTAGTGAAGCTTTCTTT
CGASEGGGSEAFF
>many|TRBJ1-4|TRBV5-1|NA
TGCGCCAGCAGCTTGGCCGGGGGGGCGACTGAAAAACTGTTTTTT
CASSLAGGATEKLFF
>many|TRBJ2-1|TRBV11-2|TRBD1
TGTGCCAGTAACCGGGACAGACAGAACAATGAGCAGTTCTTC
CASNRDRQNNEQFF
>few|TRBJ2-7|TRBV24-1|NA
NA
CATSFFGAGSYEHYF
>medium-sized|TRBJ1-5|TRBV28|NA
TGTGCCAGCAGCCCCTGGAAGGGGTCTAGCAATCAGCCCCAGCATTTT
CASSPWKGSSNQPQHF
>many|TRBJ2-3|TRBV5-1|NA
TGCGCCAGCAGCCCGGTGGGTAGCGCTTCTAGCACAGATACGCAGTATTTT
CASSPVGSASSTDTQYF
>few|TRBJ2-1|TRBV2|NA
TGTGCCATCAGTGTGGCATCTCCCTACAATGAGCAGTTCTTC
CAISVASPYNEQFF
>medium-sized|TRBJ1-5|TRBV6-1|NA
TGTGCCACCGCGGGACTGAGCAATCAGCCCCAGCATTTT
CATAGLSNQPQHF
>many|TRBJ2-5|TRBV5-1|TRBD1
TGCGCCAGCAGCCTAACCCCGGGACAGAGGGAGACCCAGTACTTC
CASSLTPGQRETQYF
>many|TRBJ2-4|TRBV30|TRBD2
TGTGCCTGCCTTGACCGGGCTAGCGGGGGTCTTCTAGCCAAAAACATTCAGTACTTC
CACLDRASGGLLAKNIQYF
>many|TRBJ1-6|TRBV7-9|NA
TGTGCCAGCAGCTTAGACGTGAATTCACCCCTCCACTTT
CASSLDVNSPLHF
>many|TRBJ1-1|TRBV20-1|NA
TGCAGTGCTAGTAAACAGTCCCCTGAAGCTTTCTTT
CSASKQSPEAFF
>many|TRBJ1-6|TRBV20-1|TRBD1
TGCAGTGCCACAAGACAGGGTGGCGTTTCACCCCTCCACTTT
CSATRQGGVSPLHF
>NA|TRBJ1-2|TRBV6-1|NA
TGTGCCAGCAGTCCCCGTGTGGACGATGGCTACACCTTC
CASSPRVDDGYTF
>NA|TRBJ1-4|TRBV6-4|NA
TGTGCCAGCAGTGATCTCGTAGTGATTCCTTCCACAACTAATGAAAAACTGTTTTTT
CASSDLVVIPSTTNEKLFF
>medium-sized|TRBJ1-1|TRBV28|NA
TGTGCCAGCAGTTTATGGCAAGCGAACACTGAAGCTTTCTTT
CASSLWQANTEAFF
>NA|TRBJ1-3|TRBV5-1|TRBD1
TGCGCCAGCAGGGACGGGACAGGGATAATTGGAAACACCATATATTTT
CASRDGTGIIGNTIYF
>many|TRBJ1-1|TRBV5-6|NA
TGTGCCAGCAGCTCAGAGAGGGAGATGAACACTGAAGCTTTCTTT
CASSSEREMNTEAFF
>medium-sized|TRBJ1-2|TRBV6-1|NA
TGTGCCATGTACAAAAGGACGGGGGCAGGCGGTGGCTACACCTTC
CAMYKRTGAGGGYTF
>medium-sized|TRBJ1-5|TRBV28|TRBD1
TGTGCCAGAAACAGGGGACGTCAGCCCCAGCATTTT
CARNRGRQPQHF
>NA|TRBJ2-7|TRBV28|NA
TGTGCCAGCCAGGGACGCGGCGAGCAGTACTTC
CASQGRGEQYF